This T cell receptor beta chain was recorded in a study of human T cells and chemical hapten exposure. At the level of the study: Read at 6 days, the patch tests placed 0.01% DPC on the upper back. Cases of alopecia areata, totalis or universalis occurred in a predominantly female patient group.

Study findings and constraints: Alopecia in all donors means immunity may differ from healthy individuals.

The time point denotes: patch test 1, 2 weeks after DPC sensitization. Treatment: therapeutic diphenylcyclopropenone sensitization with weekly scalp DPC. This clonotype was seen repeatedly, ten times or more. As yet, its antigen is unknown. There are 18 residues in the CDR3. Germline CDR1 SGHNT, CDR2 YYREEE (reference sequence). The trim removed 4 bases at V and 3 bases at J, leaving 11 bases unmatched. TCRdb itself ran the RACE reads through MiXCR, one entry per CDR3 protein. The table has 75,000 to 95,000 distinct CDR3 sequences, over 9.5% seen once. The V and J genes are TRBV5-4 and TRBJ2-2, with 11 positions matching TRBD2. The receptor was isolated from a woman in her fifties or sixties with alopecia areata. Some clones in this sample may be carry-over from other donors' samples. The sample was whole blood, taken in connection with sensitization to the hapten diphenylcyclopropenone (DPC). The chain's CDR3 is CASSEKPGTSGYTGELFF. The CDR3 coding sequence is TGTGCCAGCAGCGAGAAGCCCGGGACTAGCGGATACACCGGGGAGCTGTTTTTT.